The present TCR beta chain was sequenced within a study of cytomegalovirus exposure and HLA in healthy donors. The PCR made use of 60 Vbeta and 13 Jbeta primers. The repertoire was sequenced with immunoSEQ multiplex PCR; TCRdb's copy has only in-frame clones and lacks some. The profile shows under 95,000 clones, around 81% of them singletons. The J segment lost 0 bases and the V segment lost 2 bases, leaving 5 bases of the junction unmatched. This CDR3 comprises 16 residues. Germline loops: CDR1 SGDLS, CDR2 YYNGEE. What was sequenced was PBMCs. The sequence was obtained from a male donor in good health and CMV-seronegative. This chain joins TRBV9 and TRBJ1-3; 7 nucleotides match TRBD1. The CDR3 loop is CASSVKGGSSGNTIYF. CDR3 bases: TGTGCCAGCAGCGTCAAAGGGGGCAGCTCTGGAAACACCATATATTTT. Filled out from reference TRBV9 and TRBJ1-3, the complete variable domain reads DSGVTQTPKHLITATGQRVTLRCSPRSGDLSVYWYQQSLDQGLQFLIQYYNGEERAKGNILERFSAQQFPDLHSELNLSSLELGDSALYFCASSVKGGSSGNTIYFGEGSWLTVV.